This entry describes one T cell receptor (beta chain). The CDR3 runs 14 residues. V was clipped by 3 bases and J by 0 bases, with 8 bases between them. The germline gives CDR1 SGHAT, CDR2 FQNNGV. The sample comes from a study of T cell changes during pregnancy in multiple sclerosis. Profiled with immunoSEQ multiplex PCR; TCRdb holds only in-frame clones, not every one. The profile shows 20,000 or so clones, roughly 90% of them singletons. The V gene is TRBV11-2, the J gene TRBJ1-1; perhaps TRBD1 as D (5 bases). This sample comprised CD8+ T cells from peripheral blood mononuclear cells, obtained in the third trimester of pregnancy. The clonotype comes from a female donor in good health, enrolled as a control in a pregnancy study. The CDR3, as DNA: TGTGCCAGCAGCTTCAGGGTTTTGAACACTGAAGCTTTCTTT. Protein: CASSFRVLNTEAFF.